This TCR beta chain was sequenced for a study of control samples from healthy donors and cancer patients. Trimming removed 3 bases from V and 6 bases from J, with 18 bases in between. This CDR3 contains 15 residues. The V gene's germline CDR1 is SGDLS and CDR2 YYNGEE. The table came from immunoSEQ multiplex PCR; TCRdb's copy has only in-frame clones and leaves some out. Of 57,000 or so clones listed, less than 95% are singletons. The V and J genes are TRBV9 and TRBJ1-1; D gene ambiguous. The sample comprised blood. The receptor was isolated from a young man in good health. The CDR3: CASSGPNIGRSEAFF. CDR3 bases: TGTGCCAGCAGCGGGCCCAACATCGGTCGGTCTGAAGCTTTCTTT.